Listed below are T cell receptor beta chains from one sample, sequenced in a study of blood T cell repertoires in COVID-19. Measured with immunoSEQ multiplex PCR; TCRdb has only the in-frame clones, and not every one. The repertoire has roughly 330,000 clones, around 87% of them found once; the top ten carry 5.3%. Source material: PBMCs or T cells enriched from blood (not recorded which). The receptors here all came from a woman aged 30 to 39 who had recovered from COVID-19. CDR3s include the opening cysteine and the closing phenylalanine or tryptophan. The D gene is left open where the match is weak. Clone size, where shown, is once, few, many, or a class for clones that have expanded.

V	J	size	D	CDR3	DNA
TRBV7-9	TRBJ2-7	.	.	CASSPTWEPAEQYF	TGTGCCAGCAGTCCAACTTGGGAGCCGGCCGAGCAGTACTTC
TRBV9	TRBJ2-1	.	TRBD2	CASSAGGSSYNEQFF	TGTGCCAGCAGCGCCGGGGGGAGCTCCTACAATGAGCAGTTCTTC
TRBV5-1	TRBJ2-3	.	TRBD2	CASSSPAGRADTQYF	TGCGCCAGCAGCTCCCCAGCGGGGCGGGCAGATACGCAGTATTTT
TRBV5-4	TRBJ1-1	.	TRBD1	CASSSTGVDTEAFF	TGTGCCAGCAGCTCGACAGGGGTTGACACTGAAGCTTTCTTT
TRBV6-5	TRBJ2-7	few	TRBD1	CASSFRTGGYEQYF	TGTGCCAGCAGTTTCCGGACAGGGGGCTACGAGCAGTACTTC
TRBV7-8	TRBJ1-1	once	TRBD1	CASSLADRGQQVWIF	TGTGCCAGCAGCTTGGCAGACAGGGGCCAACAGGTCTGGATCTTT
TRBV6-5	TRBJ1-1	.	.	CASKKREPNTEAFF	TGTGCCAGCAAAAAACGGGAACCGAACACTGAAGCTTTCTTT
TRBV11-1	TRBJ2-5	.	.	CASSLVENRQETQYF	TGTGCCAGCAGCTTGGTGGAGAACAGGCAAGAGACCCAGTACTTC
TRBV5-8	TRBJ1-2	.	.	CASSFRGNYGYTF	TGTGCCAGCAGCTTTCGGGGTAACTATGGCTACACCTTC
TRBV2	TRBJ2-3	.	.	CASARGLSTDTQYF	TGTGCCAGCGCCAGGGGCTTGAGCACAGATACGCAGTATTTT
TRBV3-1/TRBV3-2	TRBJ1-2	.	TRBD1	CASSLYRGGYYGYTF	TGTGCCAGCAGCCTGTACCGAGGGGGCTACTATGGCTACACCTTC
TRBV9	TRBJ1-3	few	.	CASSVADSSGNTIYF	TGTGCCAGCAGCGTAGCGGACAGCTCTGGAAACACCATATATTTT
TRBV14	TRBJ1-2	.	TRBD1	CASSPKRGQGIYGYTF	TGTGCCAGCAGCCCAAAGAGGGGACAGGGGATCTATGGCTACACCTTC
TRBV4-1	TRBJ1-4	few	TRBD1	CASSSGQGAEKLFF	TGCGCCAGCAGCTCGGGACAGGGGGCCGAAAAACTGTTTTTT
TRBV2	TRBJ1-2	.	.	CASRRVEYGYTF	TGTGCCAGCAGGCGGGTAGAGTATGGCTACACCTTC
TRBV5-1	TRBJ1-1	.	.	CASSLFSEAVNEAFF	TGCGCCAGCAGCTTGTTCTCCGAGGCGGTTAATGAAGCTTTCTTT
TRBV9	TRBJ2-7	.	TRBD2	CASSEGTSAYEQYF	TGTGCCAGCAGCGAGGGGACTAGCGCCTACGAGCAGTACTTC
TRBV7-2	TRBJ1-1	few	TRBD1	CASSRDRGLYEAFF	TGTGCCAGCAGCCGGGACAGGGGGTTATATGAAGCTTTCTTT
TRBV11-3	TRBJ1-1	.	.	CASSFSRGTEAFF	TGTGCCAGCAGCTTTTCCCGGGGGACTGAAGCTTTCTTT
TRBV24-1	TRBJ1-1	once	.	CATSDLQGRAFF	TGTGCCACCAGTGATTTGCAGGGGAGAGCTTTCTTT
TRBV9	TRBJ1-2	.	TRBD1	CASSAGQYNYGYTF	TGTGCCAGCAGCGCGGGACAGTATAACTATGGCTACACCTTC
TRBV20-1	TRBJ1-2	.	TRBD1	CSARGQGGNYGYTF	TGCAGTGCTCGTGGACAGGGGGGTAACTATGGCTACACCTTC
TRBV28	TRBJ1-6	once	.	CASTPAGTANSPLHF	TGTGCCAGCACCCCGGCGGGGACGGCGAATTCACCCCTCCACTTT
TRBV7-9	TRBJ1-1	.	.	CASSYSSNTEAFF	TGTGCCAGCAGCTATAGTTCGAACACTGAAGCTTTCTTT
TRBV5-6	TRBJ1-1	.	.	CASSRFGSGMNTEAFF	TGTGCCAGCAGTCGATTCGGGTCAGGGATGAACACTGAAGCTTTCTTT
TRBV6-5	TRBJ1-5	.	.	CASSNTGRGQPQHF	TGTGCCAGCAGTAACACAGGGAGGGGTCAGCCCCAGCATTTT